The 14 T cell receptor beta chains given below trace back to one sample, sequenced in a study of Ad26.COV2.S vaccination and SARS-CoV-2 variants. Treatment denoted: over 15 received Ad26.COV2.S at low or high dose, single or two shots; roughly 5 received placebo; per-sample allocation not given. After the first vaccine or placebo injection, samples were drawn on day 63. Some clones are missing from TCRdb's copy, which holds only in-frame ones; the method was immunoSEQ multiplex PCR. Of about 480,000 clones detected, around 88% appear once; the ten largest clones hold about 13%. Sequencing was performed on peripheral blood, taken in a trial of Ad26.COV2.S vaccine versus placebo. The receptors stem from a person between 18 and 65 years old who received the Ad26.COV2.S COVID-19 vaccine or a placebo.

This chain links TRBV7-9 with TRBJ2-5, with TRBD2 matching over 15 bases. Trimming took 7 bases from V and 4 from J; bases not matched to a gene: 10. The germline V gene encodes CDR1 SEHNR and CDR2 FQNEAQ (reference sequence). The CDR3 has 17 residues. CDR3 in DNA: TGTGCCAGCAACGACAGGGAGGGACTAGCGGGAGGAGAGACCCAGTACTTC. Amino acids: CASNDREGLAGGETQYF.

The rearrangement joins TRBV24-1 to TRBJ2-1; 7 bases agree with TRBD2. Germline values: CDR1 KGHDR, CDR2 SFDVKD. This CDR3 contains 17 residues. The J segment lost 6 bases and the V segment lost 2 bases, leaving 12 bases of the junction unmatched. CDR3 bases: TGTGCCACCAGTGATTGGCCGGGAGGACCCCTGGGCAATGAGCAGTTCTTC. Translating gives CATSDWPGGPLGNEQFF.

V usage is TRBV13 and J usage is TRBJ2-4; no reliable D call. Trimming took 3 bases from V and 1 from J, leaving 4 bases between them. Germline V lookup: CDR1 PRHDT, CDR2 FYEKMQ (reference sequence). The CDR3 consists of 13 residues. The CDR3: CASSLGAKNIQYF. The CDR3 DNA reads as TGTGCCAGCAGCTTGGGGGCCAAAAACATTCAGTACTTC.

This sequence joins TRBV5-1 and TRBJ2-5; D is undetermined. The CDR3 runs to 14 residues. Germline V gives CDR1 SGHRS, CDR2 YFSETQ. V dropped 0 bases and J dropped 0 bases, with 6 bases sitting between them. As DNA, the CDR3 is TGCGCCAGCAGCTTGGCCCACGACCAAGAGACCCAGTACTTC. It is translated as CASSLAHDQETQYF.

The chain uses TRBV6-2 or TRBV6-3 and TRBJ2-1, with D possibly being TRBD2 (6 bases). The germline CDR1 and CDR2 sequences are MNHEY and SVGEGT. Trimming left V 2 bases short and J 9 bases short, with 20 bases between. The CDR3 is 16 amino acids. CDR3 in DNA: TGTGCCAGCAGTTACGGGGGGTCCTTAAACCCCGGTGAGCAGTTCTTC. Translation: CASSYGGSLNPGEQFF.

The gene calls are TRBV4-2 and TRBJ2-3, with unresolved D. V was pared by 8 bases and J by 3 bases, with 15 bases between. Per the germline V gene, CDR1 is LGHNA and CDR2 is YNFKEQ. The CDR3 runs 14 residues. The CDR3 DNA reads as TGTGCCAGCCAGCCAGGCCTACGAACAGATACGCAGTATTTT. Encoded protein: CASQPGLRTDTQYF.

The chain employs TRBV2 and TRBJ2-1; perhaps TRBD2 as D (5 bases). Deletions cut 1 base from V and 9 bases from J, with 10 bases between. The CDR3 consists of 13 residues. CDR1 is SNHLY, CDR2 FYNNEI, per germline. The CDR3 loop reads CASSEGGWGEQFF. CDR3 DNA: TGTGCCAGCAGTGAAGGAGGGTGGGGTGAGCAGTTCTTC.

This clone was picked up one time. This rearrangement joins TRBV7-2 to TRBJ1-5; D gene ambiguous. The CDR3 is made up of 13 amino acids. The V end was cut by 1 base, the J end by 0 bases, with 1 base between. Germline lookup yields CDR1 SGHTA and CDR2 FQGNSA. CDR3 sequence: CASSLDSNQPQHF. DNA of the CDR3: TGTGCCAGCAGCTTAGATAGCAATCAGCCCCAGCATTTT. The whole variable domain, remainder taken from reference TRBV7-2 and TRBJ1-5, is GAGVSQSPSNKVTEKGKDVELRCDPISGHTALYWYRQSLGQGLEFLIYFQGNSAPDKSGLPSDRFSAERTGGSVSTLTIQRTQQEDSAVYLCASSLDSNQPQHFGDGTRLSIL.

This clone was detected a few times. The V gene is TRBV29-1, the J gene TRBJ1-3; TRBD1 is a possible D gene (6 bases). The CDR3 sequence is 13 residues long. V was clipped by 6 bases and J by 4 bases, with 13 bases between them. CDR1 SQVTM and CDR2 ANQGSEA come from the germline V gene. The CDR3 bases are TGCAGCGTATCCCAGGGGCGCGGAAACACCATATATTTT. Its protein is CSVSQGRGNTIYF.

In its sample, this clone was seen a few times. The chain links TRBV19 to TRBJ2-7; a possible D gene is TRBD1 (6 bases). The germline V gene encodes CDR1 LNHDA and CDR2 SQIVND (reference sequence). V lost 5 bases to trimming and J lost 0 bases, with 17 bases between them. This CDR3 region has 16 residues. The CDR3 protein is CASSPASRGRSYEQYF. DNA for the CDR3: TGTGCCAGTAGTCCCGCCAGCAGGGGCCGCTCCTACGAGCAGTACTTC. The variable domain in full, completed from reference TRBV19 and TRBJ2-7, reads DGGITQSPKYLFRKEGQNVTLSCEQNLNHDAMYWYRQDPGQGLRLIYYSQIVNDFQKGDIAEGYSVSREKKESFPLTVTSAQKNPTAFYLCASSPASRGRSYEQYFGPGTRLTVT.

This chain uses TRBV9 with TRBJ2-2; D possibly corresponds to TRBD2 (6 bases). V shed 3 bases and J shed 0 bases, with 24 bases lying between them. From germline, CDR1 is SGDLS and CDR2 YYNGEE. The CDR3 is 20 residues long. CDR3 sequence: CASSAPGRGTYQSNTGELFF. CDR3 bases: TGTGCCAGCAGCGCCCCCGGGCGGGGAACATACCAATCGAACACCGGGGAGCTGTTTTTT.

V usage is TRBV5-1 and J usage is TRBJ2-2, with 8 bases identical to TRBD2. The CDR3 length is 16 residues. Trimming removed 4 bases from V and 5 bases from J; junction bases left unmatched: 10. CDR1 and CDR2 (germline): SGHRS, YFSETQ. CDR3 amino acids: CASSPFGTSSTGELFF. The CDR3 region has the DNA TGCGCCAGCAGCCCATTTGGGACTAGTAGTACCGGGGAGCTGTTTTTT.

The rearrangement uses TRBV30 and TRBJ1-3; no definite D call. The CDR3 totals 13 residues. With 5 bases removed from V and 7 bases from J, the gap between germline ends came to 15 bases. Germline lookup yields CDR1 GTSNPN and CDR2 SVGIG (reference sequence). The CDR3 spells CAWVRGNRNTIYF. The CDR3 DNA sequence: TGTGCCTGGGTCAGAGGGAATCGGAACACCATATATTTT.

This clone was observed a handful of times. The chain carries TRBV6-6 and TRBJ1-2; D is undetermined. Germline V CDR1 and CDR2: MNHNY, SVGAGI (reference sequence). CDR3 size: 15 residues. Trimming stripped 4 bases from V and 8 bases from J, with 20 bases between. The CDR3 DNA is TGTGCCAGCAGTTTCCGGGCTCCCCAGTACGACGGCTACACCTTC. It yields the protein CASSFRAPQYDGYTF.